This T cell receptor (beta chain) emerged from a study of blood T cell repertoires in COVID-19. Across the study: Both acute and convalescent COVID-19 samples were obtained from the United States, Italy and Spain. The analysed material was cDNA or gDNA that came from T cells, B-cell-depleted T cells, or PBMCs.

Produced via immunoSEQ multiplex PCR; TCRdb's table is partial and in-frame only. The table has some 300,000 clones, around nine tenths seen once. Losses at the gene ends were 0 bases for V and 2 bases for J; bases not matched to a gene: 17. CDR1 is MGHRA, CDR2 YSYEKL, per germline. The CDR3 is 20 amino acids. Specimen: peripheral blood. The TCR originated in a man between 65 and 80 years old with acute or convalescent COVID-19. This sequence joins TRBV4-1 and TRBJ2-5, with 8 bases that match TRBD2. CDR3 protein: CASSQDGKMGLAGLQETQYF. The CDR3 bases are TGCGCCAGCAGCCAAGATGGCAAGATGGGCCTAGCGGGCCTACAAGAGACCCAGTACTTC.